This T cell receptor (beta chain) was captured by sequencing in a study of control samples from healthy donors and cancer patients. Assay: immunoSEQ multiplex PCR; the TCRdb copy retains only in-frame clones and omits some. The data show over 80,000 clones, roughly 82% seen once. The CDR3 runs to 15 residues. CDR1 and CDR2 (germline): LGHNT, FRNRAP. V lost 1 base to trimming and J lost 6 bases, with 13 bases between them. The V call is TRBV12-5, the J call TRBJ1-3, with D perhaps TRBD1 (5 bases). The source of this sequence is a man in his 60s in good health. The sample taken for sequencing was blood. CDR3 amino acids: CASGLGGRIENTIYF. In nucleotides, the CDR3 is TGTGCTAGTGGTTTGGGGGGCCGGATAGAAAACACCATATATTTT.